These 27 T cell receptor beta chains share one sample of origin, sequenced in a study. TCRdb called the RT-PCR reads again in MiXCR, with one record for every CDR3 protein. This table holds more than 600,000 distinct CDR3 sequences, over 12% found once. The specimen sequenced was memory CD4+ T cells from blood. These receptors were obtained from a female donor in good health, serving as a healthy control.

This clonotype was seen a few times. V gene TRBV6-2 or TRBV6-3 combines with J gene TRBJ1-2; D possibly corresponds to TRBD1 (6 bases). V was clipped by 6 bases and J by 5 bases, with 13 bases between them. This CDR3 region has 13 residues. Germline V gives CDR1 MNHEY, CDR2 SVGEGT. CDR3 sequence: CASSGQISYGYTF. CDR3 DNA: TGTGCCAGCAGCGGACAGATCTCTTATGGCTACACCTTC.

This chain uses TRBV9 with TRBJ2-3; D is unresolved. The germline CDR1 and CDR2 sequences are SGDLS and YYNGEE. V shed 3 bases and J shed 1 base, with 9 bases lying between them. This CDR3 has 14 residues. The CDR3, as DNA: TGTGCCAGCAGCGACCGAATAGGCACAGATACGCAGTATTTT. Translated: CASSDRIGTDTQYF.

This chain uses TRBV27 with TRBJ2-2; 9 bases fit TRBD1. The CDR3 has 16 residues. Germline-derived CDR1 and CDR2 are MNHEY and SMNVEV (reference sequence). Germline trimming cut 0 bases from V and 5 bases from J; bases unmatched to any gene: 4. The CDR3 here is CASSLSGTGLTGELFF. CDR3 nucleotide sequence: TGTGCCAGCAGTTTATCCGGGACAGGGTTAACCGGGGAGCTGTTTTTT.

This clonotype was seen repeatedly, ten times or more. The V call is TRBV20-1, the J call TRBJ2-7, with 10 bases aligning to TRBD1. Germline V gene data show CDR1 as DFQATT and CDR2 as SNEGSKA (reference sequence). Trimming cost V 3 bases and J 4 bases; bases outside gene matches: 6. The CDR3 is 14 amino acids. CDR3 protein: CSASFSGQGYEQYF. In DNA form, the CDR3 reads TGCAGTGCTAGCTTCTCGGGACAGGGGTACGAGCAGTACTTC.

Details on this clonotype: The junction and the germline gene differ at one end; a read error may be behind it. This chain connects TRBV18 to TRBJ1-1, with 9 bases identical to TRBD1. Germline CDR1 is KGHSH and CDR2 is LQKENI. This CDR3 has 18 amino acids. The CDR3 region has the DNA TGTGCCAGCTCCCCACCTCCCGGGACAGGGAGGGGGGACACTGAAGCTTTCTTT. Translating gives CASSPPPGTGRGDTEAFF.

The chain combines TRBV27 with TRBJ2-1; perhaps TRBD1 as D (6 bases). Germline V gene sequence: CDR1 MNHEY, CDR2 SMNVEV (reference sequence). The V end was cut by 1 base, the J end by 9 bases, with 16 bases between. The CDR3 is 15 residues long. This CDR3 is CASSLLAGEEAEQFF. The CDR3 bases are TGTGCCAGCAGTTTATTGGCAGGGGAAGAGGCTGAGCAGTTCTTC.

This clonotype was found a few times. The chain recombines TRBV5-1 with TRBJ2-2; D gene uncertain. The CDR3 extends over 15 amino acids. In germline, CDR1 is SGHRS, CDR2 YFSETQ. The germline V and J ends were trimmed by 4 bases and 4 bases, with 14 bases remaining between them. The CDR3 DNA reads TGCGCCAGCAGCCCAGCGAAAAGGAGCACCGGGGAGCTGTTTTTT. It codes for CASSPAKRSTGELFF.

This clonotype was found a few times. This chain uses TRBV10-3 with TRBJ1-3, with D uncertain. Trimming removed 3 bases at V and 7 bases at J, with 4 bases between. From germline, CDR1 is ENHRY and CDR2 SYGVKD. This CDR3 spans 11 amino acids. The CDR3 protein is CAISDRNTIYF. The CDR3 DNA follows: TGTGCCATCAGTGATCGGAACACCATATATTTT.

There are a few counts of this clonotype. The chain has TRBV9 and TRBJ2-7, with a weak D call TRBD1 (5 bases). The length of the CDR3 is 13 residues. Trimming cost V 2 bases and J 3 bases, with 9 bases left between them. Germline-derived CDR1 and CDR2 are SGDLS and YYNGEE. For the CDR3, the DNA is TGTGCCAGCAGCGTCCAGGGAAACTACGAGCAGTACTTC. Translation gives CASSVQGNYEQYF.

The table lists this clonotype with a few counts. The J gene is TRBJ2-3, the V gene TRBV6-5; D gene uncertain. Trimming pared 4 bases from V and 4 bases from J, leaving 9 bases between. Germline V gene data show CDR1 as MNHEY and CDR2 as SVGAGI. The CDR3 length is 13 residues. The DNA for the CDR3 is TGTGCCAGCAGTTTTCCCAACGCAGATACGCAGTATTTT. Encoded protein: CASSFPNADTQYF.

V and J are TRBV2 and TRBJ1-2; TRBD1 might be the D (6 bases). The CDR3 length is 14 residues. V was clipped by 10 bases and J by 1 base, with 16 bases between them. CDR1 SNHLY and CDR2 FYNNEI come from the germline V gene. The CDR3 DNA follows: TGTGCCACCCCGACAGGCAGAATTAACTATGGCTACACCTTC. Protein: CATPTGRINYGYTF.

V usage is TRBV2 and J usage is TRBJ2-1, with TRBD2 matching 7 bases. CDR1 SNHLY and CDR2 FYNNEI come from the germline V gene. The CDR3 runs 15 residues. V gave up 4 bases and J gave up 2 bases; unmatched junction bases: 5. The CDR3 here is CASSASGQTYNEQFF. DNA of the CDR3: TGTGCCAGCAGTGCTAGCGGACAAACCTACAATGAGCAGTTCTTC.

In this sample, this clonotype turned up many times. This chain links TRBV7-2 with TRBJ1-2, with D possibly being TRBD1 (5 bases). The CDR3 runs to 12 residues. V was trimmed by 5 bases and J by 8 bases, leaving 12 bases between them. Germline V lookup: CDR1 SGHTA, CDR2 FQGNSA. The CDR3 region has the DNA TGTGCCAGCAGCATACAAAGGGGAGGCTACACCTTC. Encoded protein: CASSIQRGGYTF.

The chain employs TRBV20-1 and TRBJ2-3; 9 bases are shared with TRBD1. V lost 3 bases to trimming and J lost 3 bases; unmatched junction nucleotides: 7. The CDR3 is 15 amino acids. Germline V CDR1 and CDR2: DFQATT, SNEGSKA (reference sequence). The chain's CDR3 is CSARSTDRGTDTQYF. The CDR3 DNA is TGCAGTGCTAGGTCCACGGACAGGGGAACAGATACGCAGTATTTT.

This clonotype appeared a few times. The chain uses TRBV4-3 and TRBJ2-1; D remains ambiguous. The CDR3 contains 13 residues. The ends were cut back, 3 bases at V and 5 bases at J, with 8 bases in the middle. Looked up from germline, CDR1 is LGHNA and CDR2 is YSLEER. CDR3 loop: CASSHGEDNEQFF. The CDR3 DNA is TGCGCCAGCAGCCACGGCGAGGACAATGAGCAGTTCTTC.

This sequence joins TRBV7-2 and TRBJ1-2, with D maybe TRBD1 (5 bases). Germline lookup yields CDR1 SGHTA and CDR2 FQGNSA. The V end was cut by 2 bases, the J end by 4 bases, with 8 bases between. The CDR3 has 13 amino acids. As DNA, the CDR3 is TGTGCCAGCAGCTTACGGGGGTCCTATGGCTACACCTTC. This sequence encodes CASSLRGSYGYTF.

Worth noting for this clonotype: Sequence at one end of the junction differs from germline and may be a read error. This rearrangement joins TRBV7-2 to TRBJ1-2, with D possibly being TRBD1 (5 bases). This CDR3 is 16 amino acids long. Germline V gene lookup returns CDR1 SGHTA and CDR2 FQGNSA. The CDR3 loop reads CASSLASTGGNYGYNF. For the CDR3, the DNA is TGTGCCAGCAGCTTAGCTTCTACGGGGGGTAACTATGGCTACAACTTC.

This clonotype showed up just a few times. V usage is TRBV18 and J usage is TRBJ2-5, with D perhaps matching TRBD1 or TRBD2 (5 bases each). The CDR3 is 15 amino acids. Between the trimmed V and J ends, which lost 1 base and 6 bases, there was a span of 15 bases. CDR1 KGHSH and CDR2 LQKENI come from the germline V gene. CDR3 residues: CASSPQTGDGKTQYF. CDR3 DNA sequence: TGTGCCAGCTCACCACAAACCGGGGACGGGAAGACCCAGTACTTC. The full variable domain, completed using reference TRBV18 and TRBJ2-5, is NAGVMQNPRHLVRRRGQEARLRCSPMKGHSHVYWYRQLPEEGLKFMVYLQKENIIDESGMPKERFSAEFPKEGPSILRIQQVVRGDSAAYFCASSPQTGDGKTQYFGPGTRLLVL.

This clonotype came up a few times. The rearrangement joins TRBV11-2 to TRBJ1-3; D gene ambiguous. V was pared by 2 bases and J by 2 bases, with 4 bases between. Germline CDR1 and CDR2: SGHAT and FQNNGV. This CDR3 comprises 13 residues. The CDR3 DNA is TGTGCCAGCAGCTTATTCCCTGGAAACACCATATATTTT. Its translation: CASSLFPGNTIYF.

This chain links TRBV6-1 with TRBJ2-7; D is possibly TRBD1 (6 bases). The CDR3 is made up of 14 amino acids. V lost 7 bases to trimming and J lost 2 bases, with 15 bases between them. Germline V gene lookup returns CDR1 MNHNS and CDR2 SASEGT. CDR3 coding DNA: TGTGCCAGCACCCGGGACACTCAGGCCTACGAGCAGTACTTC. It translates to CASTRDTQAYEQYF.

The rearrangement joins TRBV6-1 to TRBJ1-2; D is ambiguous. This CDR3 contains 12 residues. Germline-derived CDR1 and CDR2 are MNHNS and SASEGT. V shed 5 bases and J shed 4 bases, with 8 bases lying between them. The CDR3 coding sequence is TGTGCCAGCAGTTCCGGGTTCTATGGCTACACCTTC. The encoded protein is CASSSGFYGYTF.

This clonotype was observed a few times. CDR3: CASLLRILGGYNEQFF. Here the CDR3 DNA reads TGTGCCAGCCTCCTCCGCATTCTAGGGGGCTACAATGAGCAGTTCTTC. The rearrangement joins TRBV2 to TRBJ2-1, with a possible D match to TRBD1 (6 bases). The V and J ends lost 8 bases and 3 bases respectively, with 20 bases between them. The CDR3 sequence is 16 residues long. The germline gives CDR1 SNHLY, CDR2 FYNNEI.

The CDR3: CSASKMANEQFF. CDR3 in DNA: TGCAGTGCTAGTAAAATGGCTAATGAGCAGTTCTTC. The chain uses TRBV20-1 and TRBJ2-1; D gene unclear. Trimming removed 3 bases from V and 7 bases from J, with 10 bases in between. The CDR3 consists of 12 residues. Germline CDR1 reads DFQATT; CDR2 reads SNEGSKA (reference sequence).

This clonotype was picked up many times. The chain recombines TRBV20-1 with TRBJ1-6; D call uncertain. Trimming stripped 5 bases from V and 6 bases from J, with 17 bases between. The CDR3 is made up of 15 amino acids. Looked up from germline, CDR1 is DFQATT and CDR2 is SNEGSKA (reference sequence). DNA of the CDR3: TGCAGTGCTCTAGACCGGCACCATATTAATTCACCCCTCCACTTT. This translates into CSALDRHHINSPLHF.

This clonotype was seen a few times. The genes are TRBV20-1 and TRBJ1-5; D is possibly TRBD1 (5 bases). This CDR3 has 14 amino acids. V was shortened by 6 bases and J by 0 bases, with 12 bases between the two germline ends. From germline, CDR1 is DFQATT and CDR2 SNEGSKA (reference sequence). The CDR3 reads CSATLTASNQPQHF. The CDR3 DNA reads as TGCAGTGCGACTCTGACAGCTAGCAATCAGCCCCAGCATTTT.

The chain combines TRBV27 with TRBJ1-1, with a tentative D call TRBD1 (6 bases). CDR1 and CDR2 (germline): MNHEY, SMNVEV (reference sequence). CDR3 size: 17 residues. V gave up 5 bases and J gave up 3 bases, with 22 bases separating them. CDR3 nucleotides: TGTGCCAGCAGTCTCTATTATTTGGTCTCAGGGGACACTGAAGCTTTCTTT. Its translation: CASSLYYLVSGDTEAFF.

The V and J genes are TRBV20-1 and TRBJ1-6; the D gene is possibly TRBD1 (6 bases). This CDR3 region has 13 residues. Germline CDR1 reads DFQATT; CDR2 reads SNEGSKA (reference sequence). The V end lost 1 base, the J end lost 7 bases, and 8 bases lay between the germline ends. CDR3 residues: CSARVRGNSPLHF. As DNA, the CDR3 is TGCAGTGCTAGAGTCAGGGGAAATTCACCCCTCCACTTT.